This TCR beta chain derives from a study of cytomegalovirus exposure and HLA in healthy donors. Study-wide context: Early on, a data release was issued that held 80 million to 90 million unique TCRs from HLA-typed donors.

PCR primers comprised 60 Vbeta and 13 Jbeta primers. This table comes from immunoSEQ multiplex PCR, and its TCRdb copy is limited to in-frame clones, with some not included. The table includes approximately 91,000 clones, approximately 86% detected once. Comments on this clone: Its antigen is currently unknown.

This CDR3 spans 19 amino acids. CDR1 is LGHNA and CDR2 is YNFKEQ in the germline V gene. With 1 base clipped from V and 3 bases from J, the junction kept 16 bases outside the gene matches. Points from the study as a whole: Per a prior analysis, the majority of TCR beta V segments were productive roughly 90% or roughly 30% of the time. The study put 150 or so TCR beta chains on its list as cytomegalovirus-associated.

Donors sampled were nominally healthy, though unrecorded immune exposures were likely. V and J are TRBV4-2 and TRBJ2-3; 7 bases map to TRBD2. The sample comprised PBMCs. The sequence was obtained from a man younger than 45 in good health and CMV-seropositive. In DNA form, the CDR3 reads TGTGCCAGCAGCCAAGGCACCTGGACTAGGTTTTTTGGTACAGATACGCAGTATTTT. Residues: CASSQGTWTRFFGTDTQYF.